Listed below are T cell receptor beta chains from one sample, sequenced in a study of cytomegalovirus exposure and HLA in healthy donors. Libraries were prepared by immunoSEQ multiplex PCR; TCRdb keeps only in-frame clonotypes and omits some of them. Counted here are more than 150,000 clones, roughly 80% occurring once; the ten biggest clones make up roughly 7.5%. Source material: PBMCs. The receptors originated from a young man in good health and CMV-seropositive. CDR3s include the opening cysteine and the closing phenylalanine or tryptophan. D genes are given only for firm matches. The listing skips clone size in some rows; elsewhere it reads once, few, many or a size class.

.	.	TRBV10-3	TRBJ2-3	CASADNTGTDTQYF	TGTGCCAGCGCGGACAATACAGGCACAGATACGCAGTATTTT
TRBD2	.	TRBV9	TRBJ2-5	CASSVGIAGSGETQYF	TGTGCCAGCAGCGTAGGAATAGCGGGATCGGGGGAGACCCAGTACTTC
TRBD1	.	TRBV28	TRBJ1-1	CASTLRDRGTEAFF	TGTGCCAGCACCCTCCGGGACAGAGGGACTGAAGCTTTCTTT
TRBD2	.	TRBV25-1	TRBJ2-1	CASSVLTSGRNNEQFF	TGTGCCAGCAGCGTACTTACTAGCGGACGTAACAATGAGCAGTTCTTC
.	.	TRBV5-4	TRBJ2-3	CASSLGGNGDTQYF	TGTGCCAGCAGCTTGGGCGGGAATGGGGATACGCAGTATTTT
.	.	TRBV4-3	TRBJ2-1	CASSRTLENNEQFF	TGCGCCAGCAGCCGCACACTAGAAAACAATGAGCAGTTCTTC
.	.	TRBV12-2	TRBJ2-7	CASRFGQGYEQYF	TGTGCAAGTCGCTTTGGACAGGGCTACGAGCAGTACTTC
.	.	TRBV9	TRBJ2-3	CASSDFRGNTQYF	TGTGCCAGCAGTGACTTCAGGGGAAATACGCAGTATTTT
.	.	TRBV7-6	TRBJ1-1	CASSLIEQGEAFF	TGTGCCAGCAGCTTAATTGAGCAGGGGGAAGCTTTCTTT
.	.	TRBV10-3	TRBJ1-2	CAISELGGYRIYGYTF	TGTGCCATCAGTGAGTTGGGAGGGTACCGAATCTATGGCTACACCTTC
TRBD1	.	TRBV5-1	TRBJ2-3	CASSSEGRIRGDTQYF	TGCGCCAGCAGCTCCGAAGGGCGGATCAGGGGGGATACGCAGTATTTT
TRBD1	once	TRBV19	TRBJ1-4	CASSNRGNEKLFF	TGTGCCAGTAGTAACAGGGGAAATGAAAAACTGTTTTTT
TRBD2	.	TRBV5-1	TRBJ2-3	CASSLSAGEADTQYF	TGCGCCAGCAGCTTGTCAGCGGGAGAGGCAGATACGCAGTATTTT
.	.	TRBV13	TRBJ2-7	CASGRAGYEQYF	TGTGCCAGCGGCCGAGCGGGCTACGAGCAGTACTTC
.	.	TRBV5-4	TRBJ1-2	CASSLAPGLNYGYTF	TGTGCCAGCAGCTTGGCCCCGGGACTCAACTATGGCTACACCTTC
TRBD1	.	TRBV19	TRBJ1-5	CASSISDRGWGQPQHF	TGTGCCAGTAGTATTTCTGACAGGGGCTGGGGTCAGCCCCAGCATTTT
.	.	TRBV28	TRBJ2-7	CASRVRQEQYF	TGTGCCAGCCGAGTCCGTCAAGAGCAGTACTTC